One T cell receptor (beta chain) is described in this entry. The antigen is not known. MiXCR, applied by TCRdb to the multiplex PCR reads, yields one record per CDR3 protein. The repertoire includes more than 10,000 distinct CDR3 sequences, roughly two thirds of them detected once, and 44% sits in the top ten. The sample comes from a study of breast tumors, draining lymph nodes, adjacent tissues. Study-wide results and limits: That most tumor T cells come from lymph nodes remained unproven. Findings are consistent with lymph node origin and intratumoral expansion of most tumor T cells. Tumor TCR diversity was below lymph nodes but above nontumor tissue.

The TCR originated in a female donor with breast cancer. Some clones in this sample may be carry-over from other donors' samples. The sample taken for sequencing was tumor-adjacent breast tissue.

CDR3 in DNA: TGTGCCAGCAGTGAAGAAGGGAGCGGGAGGGTTCGCTACAATGAGCAGTTCTTC. This gives the protein CASSEEGSGRVRYNEQFF. The J gene is TRBJ2-1, the V gene TRBV25-1, with 10 bases lining up with TRBD2. Germline V gives CDR1 MGHDK, CDR2 SYGVNS. This CDR3 is built from 18 residues. With V trimmed by 2 bases and J by 3 bases, 10 bases remained unmatched.